These 23 T cell receptor beta chains were sequenced from one sample in a study of cytomegalovirus exposure and HLA in healthy donors. The PCR made use of 60 Vbeta and 13 Jbeta primers. Clones were read by immunoSEQ multiplex PCR, and TCRdb kept only the in-frame ones, dropping some. This sample carries 90,000 to 100,000 clones, about 80% of them seen once, and the ten largest clones take about 2%. The sample was PBMCs. These receptors were collected from a man aged 35 to 55 in good health and CMV-seronegative.

The chain joins TRBV29-1 to TRBJ2-7; TRBD1 aligns across 10 bases. After removal of 6 bases from V and 7 bases from J, the junction contained 6 bases not matched to a gene. From germline, CDR1 is SQVTM and CDR2 ANQGSEA. The CDR3 consists of 12 residues. This CDR3 is CSVVGQGNEQYF. The CDR3 DNA is TGCAGCGTGGTGGGACAGGGGAATGAGCAGTACTTC.

This clone came up a few times. The J gene is TRBJ2-5, the V gene TRBV30, with TRBD2 matching over 12 bases. There are 13 residues in the CDR3. Looked up from germline, CDR1 is GTSNPN and CDR2 is SVGIG (reference sequence). V lost 5 bases and J lost 5; bases outside the gene matches: 3. CDR3 sequence reads: CAWASGGEETQYF. Written as DNA, the CDR3 is TGTGCCTGGGCTAGCGGGGGGGAGGAGACCCAGTACTTC.

This rearrangement joins TRBV19 to TRBJ2-5; D ambiguous. This CDR3 has 13 amino acids. Trimming took 3 bases from V and 8 from J, leaving 13 bases between them. Germline V gene lookup returns CDR1 LNHDA and CDR2 SQIVND (reference sequence). The CDR3 nucleotides are TGTGCCAGTAGTATGAGTAATCGTCGTACCCAGTACTTC. This sequence encodes CASSMSNRRTQYF.

The chain has TRBV15 and TRBJ2-5; 10 bases map to TRBD2. From germline, CDR1 is LNHNV and CDR2 YYDKDF (reference sequence). With V trimmed by 2 bases and J by 7 bases, 13 bases remained unmatched. The CDR3 runs to 17 residues. The DNA of the CDR3 is TGTGCCACCAGCAGACCCCGGACTAGCGGAGGGGCGGGGACCCAGTACTTC. This codes for CATSRPRTSGGAGTQYF.

The rearrangement uses TRBV4-3 and TRBJ2-3, with D perhaps matching TRBD1 (5 bases). Germline V gives CDR1 LGHNA, CDR2 YSLEER. V was pared by 0 bases and J by 9 bases, with 16 bases between. The length of the CDR3 is 15 residues. CDR3 coding DNA: TGCGCCAGCAGCCAAGATCAGTTTGTGGCAGGGACGCAGTATTTT. Translation gives CASSQDQFVAGTQYF.

The count of this clone is one. The chain has TRBV7-6 and TRBJ2-1, with TRBD2 matching 11 bases. The J segment lost 7 bases and the V segment lost 4 bases, leaving 12 bases of the junction unmatched. Germline CDR1 reads SGHVS; CDR2 reads FNYEAQ. CDR3 length: 17 amino acids. CDR3 in DNA: TGTGCCAGCAGCTCCAACCCCACTAGCGGGAGTTGGAATGAGCAGTTCTTC. Its translation is CASSSNPTSGSWNEQFF. The full variable domain, rest sourced from reference TRBV7-6 and TRBJ2-1, is GAGVSQSPRYKVTKRGQDVALRCDPISGHVSLYWYRQALGQGPEFLTYFNYEAQQDKSGLPNDRFSAERPEGSISTLTIQRTEQRDSAMYRCASSSNPTSGSWNEQFFGPGTRLTVL.

CDR3 sequence (DNA): TGTGCCAGTAGTATCCAGGGTGGCGTTTTAGGCGGAAAAGCTTTCTTT. Translation gives CASSIQGGVLGGKAFF. The chain uses TRBV19 and TRBJ1-1; the D gene is possibly TRBD1 (5 bases). CDR1 is LNHDA and CDR2 is SQIVND in the germline V gene (reference sequence). The CDR3 extends over 16 amino acids. Deletions cut 3 bases from V and 9 bases from J, with 23 bases between.

The gene calls are TRBV7-2 and TRBJ2-5, with TRBD2 as a possible D gene (7 bases). Trimming took off 0 bases at V and 5 bases at J, with 13 bases between the two ends. Germline CDR1 and CDR2: SGHTA and FQGNSA. This CDR3 is built from 15 residues. The CDR3 is CASSLAAGARETQYF. The CDR3 DNA reads TGTGCCAGCAGCTTAGCTGCGGGGGCTAGGGAGACCCAGTACTTC.

V gene TRBV28 combines with J gene TRBJ2-7; 8 positions agree with TRBD1. V dropped 8 bases and J dropped 0; count of bases not matched to a gene: 6. Germline CDR1 MDHEN, CDR2 SYDVKM. The CDR3 consists of 14 residues. CDR3 sequence: CASQTGTGSYEQYF. The CDR3 bases are TGTGCCAGCCAGACCGGGACAGGCTCCTACGAGCAGTACTTC.

The chain uses TRBV28 and TRBJ1-2; D is undetermined. The V gene's germline CDR1 is MDHEN and CDR2 SYDVKM. The V gene lost 6 bases and the J gene lost 4 bases, with 12 bases spanning the gap. This CDR3 is 13 amino acids long. Here the CDR3 DNA reads TGTGCCAGCAGCCTGGACTTTGCCTATGGCTACACCTTC. Encoded protein: CASSLDFAYGYTF.

This chain links TRBV2 with TRBJ2-7; 15 nucleotides agree with TRBD2. This CDR3 region has 14 residues. CDR1 is SNHLY and CDR2 is FYNNEI in the germline V gene. V gave up 6 bases and J gave up 6 bases; unmatched junction bases: 3. This chain's CDR3 is CASRGLAGGPEQYF. CDR3 sequence (DNA): TGTGCCAGCAGGGGACTAGCGGGGGGCCCCGAGCAGTACTTC.

The chain combines TRBV5-1 with TRBJ2-4; possible D gene TRBD1, 6 bases. The V and J ends lost 5 bases and 3 bases respectively, with 12 bases between them. CDR1 and CDR2 (germline): SGHRS, YFSETQ. CDR3 length: 14 amino acids. This chain's CDR3 is CASRRQELKNIQYF. In DNA, the CDR3 is TGCGCCAGCAGACGACAGGAACTCAAAAACATTCAGTACTTC.

The V gene is TRBV5-1, the J gene TRBJ1-2; the match to TRBD1 covers 8 bases. The trim removed 4 bases at V and 10 bases at J, leaving 15 bases unmatched. This CDR3 is 15 amino acids long. Germline V gene data show CDR1 as SGHRS and CDR2 as YFSETQ. The CDR3, as DNA: TGCGCCAGCAGCCCCACGGACAGGGAGATTTTGGACTACACCTTC. Translating gives CASSPTDREILDYTF.

The rearrangement links TRBV25-1 to TRBJ2-5, with TRBD1 identical over 7 bases. The DNA end is a closer match to TRBJ2-7, so the J assignment may be wrong. There are 14 residues in the CDR3. The germline V gene has CDR1 MGHDK and CDR2 SYGVNS. The CDR3 DNA reads as TGTGCCAGCAGTCCTGCAGGGGGATCCTACGAGCAGTACTTC. Residues: CASSPAGGSYEQYF.

The V and J genes are TRBV29-1 and TRBJ2-7; possible D gene TRBD2, 5 bases. Deletions cut 5 bases from V and 3 bases from J, with 14 bases between. The CDR3 has 13 amino acids. CDR1 and CDR2 (germline): SQVTM, ANQGSEA. The CDR3 protein is CSVISGGGYEQYF. The CDR3 DNA reads as TGCAGCGTTATCTCAGGAGGTGGCTACGAGCAGTACTTC.

This chain links TRBV4-1 with TRBJ1-1, with TRBD1 identical over 8 bases. The CDR3 runs to 13 residues. Trimming removed 4 bases from V and 5 bases from J; junction bases left unmatched: 3. The V gene's germline CDR1 is MGHRA and CDR2 YSYEKL. The CDR3 DNA reads as TGCGCCAGCAGCCGGACAGGGCAAACTGAAGCTTTCTTT. It yields the protein CASSRTGQTEAFF.

CDR3 amino acids: CASSPKSSGAYEQYF. Here the CDR3 DNA reads TGTGCCAGCTCACCAAAGTCGTCAGGTGCCTACGAGCAGTACTTC. The gene calls are TRBV18 and TRBJ2-7; no definite D call. V lost 2 bases and J lost 2, with 13 bases in between. The CDR3 extends over 15 amino acids. CDR1 and CDR2 from the germline V gene are KGHSH and LQKENI.

Details on this clone: One end of the junction is discordant with germline, which a read error may explain. This chain connects TRBV7-9 to TRBJ2-7; tentatively, D is TRBD1 (6 bases). This CDR3 spans 14 amino acids. CDR1 is SEHNR and CDR2 is FQNEAQ in the germline V gene (reference sequence). The CDR3 protein is CSSSSWDKTYEQYF. As DNA, the CDR3 is TGTTCCAGCAGCAGCTGGGACAAGACCTACGAGCAGTACTTC.

V and J are TRBV29-1 and TRBJ1-2; perhaps TRBD1 as D (5 bases). Germline V CDR1 and CDR2: SQVTM, ANQGSEA. The CDR3 length is 13 residues. V gave up 4 bases and J gave up 6 bases, with 15 bases separating them. The CDR3 DNA follows: TGCAGCGTTGGGCCTGGGGGGAAGGATGGCTACACCTTC. This codes for CSVGPGGKDGYTF.

This clone was counted a single time. V and J are TRBV28 and TRBJ1-6, with 8 nucleotides matching TRBD1. Germline V CDR1 and CDR2: MDHEN, SYDVKM. The ends lost 7 bases at V and 10 bases at J; junction bases unmatched: 15. This CDR3 region has 16 residues. The CDR3 spells CASTPWRGQGISPLHF. In DNA form, the CDR3 reads TGTGCCAGCACCCCGTGGCGAGGACAGGGTATCTCACCCCTCCACTTT.

The chain couples TRBV6-5 to TRBJ1-6; the match to TRBD1 covers 7 bases. This CDR3 has 13 residues. Germline loops: CDR1 MNHEY, CDR2 SVGAGI. V shed 5 bases and J 10 bases; nucleotides not matched to a gene: 5. The DNA of the CDR3 is TGTGCCAGCAGTGCCGACAGGGAATCACCCCTCCACTTT. Residues: CASSADRESPLHF.

The gene calls are TRBV4-2 and TRBJ1-2, with D tentatively TRBD1 (5 bases). CDR1 and CDR2 (germline): LGHNA, YNFKEQ. The CDR3 spans 13 residues. V lost 1 base, J lost 4 bases, and 7 bases lay in between. This CDR3 is CASSQGQPYGYTF. As DNA, the CDR3 is TGTGCCAGCAGCCAAGGACAGCCCTATGGCTACACCTTC.

The chain recombines TRBV6-6 with TRBJ1-2, with a weak D call TRBD1 (6 bases). V lost 6 bases and J lost 9, with 17 bases in between. The CDR3 totals 13 residues. CDR1 and CDR2 (germline): MNHNY, SVGAGI (reference sequence). The CDR3 DNA follows: TGTGCCAGCAGAGAGGGGGACCGGACTCGCTACACCTTC. It translates to CASREGDRTRYTF.